These 21 T cell receptor beta chains share one sample of origin, sequenced in a study of CD8+ T cells in alopecia areata. In each case, RNA was isolated and then reverse transcribed into cDNA as the sequencing template. TCRdb's table, derived via immunoSEQ multiplex PCR, lists solely in-frame clones and lacks some. The sample holds around 100,000 clones, and no clone turns up only once. The sample consisted of lesional skin. The receptors were sampled from a C3H/HeJ mouse with alopecia areata. MHC haplotype of the strain: H2-k.

Turning to this clone: Gene names denote mouse genes. CDR3 DNA (partial): TGTGCTAGCAGTAGAGCTGGGGGGTCTAACTATGCT. Protein sequence: CASSRAGGSNYA. The CDR3 in its entirety is CASSRAGGSNYAEQFF. The chain uses TRBV17 and TRBJ2-1, with 8 positions matching TRBD2. The CDR3 end is not reached by the read, which stops 4 residues before it; the germline J gene fills it in. The V gene end was trimmed by 1 base and the J gene end by 0 bases; junction bases not matched to a gene: 2. Germline V gene data show CDR1 as MNHDT and CDR2 as YYDKIL. CDR3 length: 16 amino acids.

Comments on this clone: Gene names are mouse gene names. The read finishes 4 residues shy of the CDR3 end, and the germline J gene is used to complete it. This sequence joins TRBV1 and TRBJ2-4; D possibly uses TRBD1 or TRBD2 (5 bases each). Germline-derived CDR1 and CDR2 are NSQYPW and LRSPGD (reference sequence). The CDR3 is 13 amino acids. The sequenced part of the CDR3 DNA is TGCACCTGCAGTGCAGGGGGCGCGAAC. It yields the protein CTCSAGGAN. From start to end, the CDR3 is CTCSAGGANTLYF.

This clone was seen repeatedly, ten times or more. The gene names here belong to mouse. The read terminates 4 residues ahead of where the CDR3 ends, so the germline J gene completes it. The genes are TRBV13-3 and TRBJ2-5; D is perhaps TRBD1 (6 bases). CDR1 is NNHDY, CDR2 SYVADS, per germline. The V end lost 5 bases, the J end lost 0 bases, and 10 bases lay between the germline ends. This CDR3 comprises 14 residues. The DNA read from the CDR3 is TGTGCCAGCAGCTCAGGGGATAACCAAGAC. Translated: CASSSGDNQD. The full-length CDR3 reads as CASSSGDNQDTQYF.

This clone was seen only a few times. At residue 11, the TCRdb protein departs from the DNA translation, so the protein shown here was derived from the DNA itself. Here the gene names and germline are mouse. The read halts 3 residues ahead of the CDR3 end, with the missing end drawn from the germline J gene. The rearrangement links TRBV13-3 to TRBJ1-6, with 7 bases fitting TRBD1. TRBJ1-6 is filed as an ORF, its function uncertain. The CDR3 loop spans 14 amino acids. Germline CDR1 is NNHDY and CDR2 is SYVADS. V lost 5 bases, J lost 7 bases, and 6 bases stayed unmatched. The sequenced CDR3 bases are TGTGCCAGCAGCCCGGGACAGTCAAATTCGCCC. Translation gives CASSPGQSNSP. The complete CDR3 protein is CASSPGQSNSPLYF.

This clone was recorded at least ten times. Genes and germline are mouse. The read falls 4 residues short of the CDR3 end, and the missing part is taken from the germline J gene. This rearrangement joins TRBV13-3 to TRBJ2-3, with D perhaps matching TRBD1 (5 bases). CDR1 and CDR2 (germline): NNHDY, SYVADS. This CDR3 comprises 15 residues. The V gene lost 3 bases and the J gene lost 1 base, with 12 bases spanning the gap. CDR3 bases read: TGTGCCAGCAGTGGGACACCCCTTGGTGCAGAA. It is translated as CASSGTPLGAE. The CDR3 in full is CASSGTPLGAETLYF.

This clone was found a few times. The germline and genes are mouse ones. The read finishes 4 residues shy of the CDR3 end, and the germline J gene is used to complete it. The J gene is TRBJ2-1, the V gene TRBV19; TRBD2 matches at 12 bases. There are 14 residues in the CDR3. The junction had 3 bases not matched to a gene; V was cut back by 5 bases and J by 6 bases. The germline V gene encodes CDR1 FNHDT and CDR2 SITEND (reference sequence). The chain's CDR3 is CASSPTGGAAEQFF. The CDR3 bases that were read are TGTGCCAGCAGCCCGACTGGGGGGGCTGCT.

This clone was found a few times. Mouse names are used for the genes. With the read ending 4 residues before the CDR3 end, the germline J gene is used to fill in that end. The gene calls are TRBV13-3 and TRBJ2-4, with D possibly TRBD2 on 5 matching bases. Trimming took 1 base from V and 0 from J, leaving 9 bases between them. The CDR3 has 15 amino acids. Per germline, CDR1 NNHDY and CDR2 SYVADS. CDR3 sequence reads: CASSDPTASQNTLYF. The covered CDR3 bases are TGTGCCAGCAGTGATCCGACTGCTAGTCAAAAC.

To note about this clone: The genes are named according to mouse. The CDR3 is cut off 4 residues early in the read; its end comes from the germline J gene. This sequence joins TRBV19 and TRBJ2-3, with D possibly being TRBD2 (6 bases). V shed 0 bases and J shed 0 bases, with 11 bases lying between them. Germline V gene sequence: CDR1 FNHDT, CDR2 SITEND (reference sequence). There are 16 residues in the CDR3. The covered CDR3 bases are TGTGCCAGCAGTATAGCACTGGGAACTAGTGCAGAA. Residues: CASSIALGTSAE. The CDR3 as a whole reads CASSIALGTSAETLYF.

This clone was detected a few times. Mouse names are used for the genes. The CDR3 goes on 4 residues after the read ends, and that part is filled in from the germline J gene. The chain carries TRBV1 and TRBJ2-7, with 9 bases aligning to TRBD1. Germline CDR1 NSQYPW, CDR2 LRSPGD (reference sequence). The CDR3 covers 14 residues. The sequenced CDR3 bases are TGCACCTGCAAATCCGGGACAGGGAAAGAT. This encodes CTCKSGTGKD. The whole CDR3 is CTCKSGTGKDEQYF. The variable domain in full, with the rest retrieved from reference TRBV1 and TRBJ2-7, is VTLLEQNPRWRLVPRGQAVNLRCILKNSQYPWMSWYQQDLQKQLQWLFTLRSPGDKEVKSLPGADYLATRVTDTELRLQVANMSQGRTLYCTCKSGTGKDEQYFGPGTRLTVL.

With respect to this clone: Any gene name here is a mouse gene name. Coverage ceases 4 residues before the CDR3 finishes, and the germline J gene fills in the end. The chain combines TRBV13-3 with TRBJ1-1; 9 bases are shared with TRBD1. The germline CDR1 and CDR2 sequences are NNHDY and SYVADS. This CDR3 contains 12 residues. V lost 9 bases to trimming and J lost 3 bases; unmatched junction nucleotides: 3. CDR3 DNA (partial): TGTGCCACACAGGGGGCGGACACA. Protein: CATQGADT. The entire CDR3 sequence reads CATQGADTEVFF.

This clone has at least ten counts. DNA and listed protein disagree at residue 11, so the protein shown here was translated from the DNA. Gene names and germline refer to mouse. This CDR3 is CASRTGTYNSPLYF. Partial CDR3 DNA: TGTGCCAGCAGGACCGGGACTTATAATTCGCCC. V and J are TRBV13-3 and TRBJ1-6; possible D gene TRBD1, 5 bases. The sequence runs out 3 residues before the end of the CDR3; the remainder is reconstructed from the germline J gene. TRBJ1-6 is annotated as an ORF whose role is uncertain. CDR1 and CDR2 (germline): NNHDY, SYVADS. This CDR3 contains 14 residues. V lost 5 bases, J lost 4 bases, and 10 bases lay in between.

This clone was picked up a small number of times. The gene symbols are mouse symbols. Read sequence stops 4 residues before the CDR3 end, and the germline J gene provides the missing end. This chain links TRBV13-3 with TRBJ1-4, with TRBD1 matching 9 bases. CDR3 length equals 15 residues. The germline CDR1 and CDR2 sequences are NNHDY and SYVADS. The sequenced CDR3 bases are TGTGCCAGCAGTGATGACAGGGGGCGCAGCGAA. Protein sequence: CASSDDRGRSE. The CDR3 as a whole reads CASSDDRGRSERLFF.

This clone was found many times. Mouse germline and gene names are used. The CDR3 extends 4 residues past the end of the read, so its final part is completed from the germline J gene. The V gene is TRBV13-3, the J gene TRBJ1-4; the match to TRBD1 covers 11 bases. This CDR3 comprises 14 residues. Trimming cost V 6 bases and J 5 bases; bases outside gene matches: 3. Germline V gene sequence: CDR1 NNHDY, CDR2 SYVADS. CDR3 region: CASKGQGENERLFF. CDR3 DNA, as far as it was read: TGTGCCAGCAAGGGACAGGGGGAAAACGAA.

On this clone itself: Mouse gene names apply. The CDR3 is cut off 4 residues early in the read; its end comes from the germline J gene. The chain uses TRBV19 and TRBJ1-1; the match to TRBD1 covers 8 bases. From germline, CDR1 is FNHDT and CDR2 SITEND (reference sequence). V lost 2 bases and J lost 1; bases outside the gene matches: 4. This CDR3 comprises 15 residues. The CDR3 sequence: CASSIFGQGNTEVFF. The covered CDR3 bases are TGTGCCAGCAGTATCTTCGGACAGGGGAACACA.

This clone appeared a few times. All gene names here are mouse names. The CDR3 bases that were read are TGTGCTAGCAGTAGAGATAGGCAGGGGGGA. It codes for CASSRDRQGG. The CDR3 in its entirety is CASSRDRQGGEVFF. The V and J genes are TRBV17 and TRBJ1-1; 7 bases agree with TRBD1. The observed sequence ends 4 residues before the CDR3 terminus, with the missing tail filled in from the germline J gene. Germline-derived CDR1 and CDR2 are MNHDT and YYDKIL. The CDR3 runs 14 residues.

This clone was observed at least ten times. Gene names follow the mouse nomenclature. With the read ending 4 residues before the CDR3 end, the germline J gene is used to fill in that end. The chain recombines TRBV13-3 with TRBJ2-3, with 11 bases aligning to TRBD2. The CDR3 is 16 amino acids. Trimming took 0 bases from V and 1 from J; bases not matched to a gene: 1. Germline values: CDR1 NNHDY, CDR2 SYVADS. CDR3 amino acids: CASSDAGLGGAETLYF. The covered CDR3 bases are TGTGCCAGCAGTGATGCGGGACTGGGGGGTGCAGAA.

Only a few counts were recorded for this clone. Here the gene names and germline are mouse. The read finishes 4 residues shy of the CDR3 end, and the germline J gene is used to complete it. The chain couples TRBV19 to TRBJ1-1; D gene unclear. V lost 0 bases to trimming and J lost 0 bases, with 6 bases between them. The V gene's germline CDR1 is FNHDT and CDR2 SITEND (reference sequence). CDR3 length: 14 residues. CDR3 sequence: CASSIVIANTEVFF. The covered CDR3 bases are TGTGCCAGCAGTATAGTCATCGCAAACACA.

This clone has more than one count but fewer than ten. Gene labels here are mouse ones. The CDR3 is cut off 4 residues early in the read; its end comes from the germline J gene. This chain joins TRBV13-1 and TRBJ2-1; 9 bases are shared with TRBD2. This CDR3 contains 14 residues. Germline CDR1 is NSHNY and CDR2 is SYGAGN. The sequenced CDR3 bases are TGTGCCAGCAGTGATCTTCTGGGGGGGGCT. Translated, it gives CASSDLLGGA. The whole CDR3 protein is CASSDLLGGAEQFF.

For this clone: Germline and genes: mouse. Coverage ceases 4 residues before the CDR3 finishes, and the germline J gene fills in the end. The chain employs TRBV19 and TRBJ1-4; D perhaps matches TRBD1 (6 bases). In germline, CDR1 is FNHDT, CDR2 SITEND (reference sequence). The CDR3 has 15 residues. Trimming took 6 bases from V and 0 from J, leaving 12 bases between them. The DNA read from the CDR3 is TGTGCCAGCACCCCGGGGGGGCTTTCCAACGAA. Its protein is CASTPGGLSNE. The entire CDR3 reads CASTPGGLSNERLFF.

With regard to this clone: These gene names are mouse names. Read data end 4 residues before the CDR3 end; the end is taken from the germline J gene. The genes are TRBV1 and TRBJ1-1; no firm D call. Looked up from germline, CDR1 is NSQYPW and CDR2 is LRSPGD (reference sequence). The V end was cut by 6 bases, the J end by 0 bases, with 8 bases between. The CDR3 loop spans 13 amino acids. Incomplete CDR3 DNA: TGCACCTGCAGCTCGACAACAAACACA. Its protein product is CTCSSTTNT. The complete CDR3 sequence is CTCSSTTNTEVFF.

In its sample, this clone was seen a few times. Each gene name is a mouse one. Read sequence stops 4 residues before the CDR3 end, and the germline J gene provides the missing end. The chain has TRBV13-3 and TRBJ2-7; 7 bases match TRBD2. Trimming at V came to 4 bases and at J to 3 bases, leaving 4 bases not matched to a gene. The CDR3 totals 13 residues. Germline-derived CDR1 and CDR2 are NNHDY and SYVADS. CDR3 bases read: TGTGCCAGCAGTCCCGACTGGGACTAT. It codes for CASSPDWDY. The whole CDR3 protein reads CASSPDWDYEQYF.